These 14 T cell receptor beta chains came from one sample sequenced in a study of blood T cells in healthy people across ages. PCR was performed a second time for about 7 to 12 cycles using a sample-barcoded 5' primer and a J-beta primer mix. In TCRdb, the 5' RACE reads were re-called with MiXCR into one record per CDR3 protein. Among 550,000 to 800,000 distinct CDR3 sequences, approximately 30% were seen once, and the ten largest hold 15%. Sequences were obtained from blood. The receptors stem from a woman older than 75 in good health.

This clonotype was recorded at least ten times. The J gene is TRBJ2-5, the V gene TRBV3-1; possibly TRBD1 or TRBD2 for D (6 bases each). This CDR3 spans 13 amino acids. V lost 4 bases to trimming and J lost 3 bases, with 9 bases between them. Germline CDR1 and CDR2: LGHDT and YNNKEL (reference sequence). This CDR3 is CASSPRGEETQYF. Written as DNA, the CDR3 is TGTGCCAGCAGCCCTAGGGGGGAAGAGACCCAGTACTTC.

This chain links TRBV5-1 with TRBJ2-5, with unresolved D. V was clipped by 4 bases and J by 3 bases, with 13 bases between them. The CDR3 loop spans 14 amino acids. CDR1 is SGHRS, CDR2 YFSETQ, per germline. The CDR3 nucleotides are TGCGCCAGCAGCCAGGACCAACCTGAAGAGACCCAGTACTTC. Protein sequence: CASSQDQPEETQYF.

The rearrangement joins TRBV7-2 to TRBJ2-3; no clear D. Looked up from germline, CDR1 is SGHTA and CDR2 is FQGNSA. The CDR3 is made up of 15 amino acids. V gave up 1 base and J gave up 3 bases, with 11 bases separating them. The CDR3 is CASSLDGSRTDTQYF. The CDR3, as DNA: TGTGCCAGCAGCTTAGATGGGTCCAGGACAGATACGCAGTATTTT.

The genes are TRBV4-2 and TRBJ2-2, with TRBD1 matching 8 bases. V lost 1 base to trimming and J lost 2 bases; unmatched junction nucleotides: 3. The CDR3 contains 16 residues. Germline lookup yields CDR1 LGHNA and CDR2 YNFKEQ. CDR3 bases: TGTGCCAGCAGCCAAGTCGGACAGGGAAACACCGGGGAGCTGTTTTTT. This codes for CASSQVGQGNTGELFF.

This clonotype has a count of ten or more. J is TRBJ1-6 and V is TRBV20-1; 8 nucleotides agree with TRBD1. Unmatched junction bases numbered 5, after V lost 1 base and J lost 6 bases. Looked up from germline, CDR1 is DFQATT and CDR2 is SNEGSKA (reference sequence). The CDR3 contains 15 residues. CDR3 loop: CSARGTGTLNSPLHF. CDR3 sequence (DNA): TGCAGTGCTAGAGGGACAGGGACCCTTAATTCACCCCTCCACTTT.

This clonotype occurred many times. The chain uses TRBV7-2 and TRBJ2-5; no firm D call. Germline V CDR1 and CDR2: SGHTA, FQGNSA. V was cut by 4 bases and J by 4 bases, with 10 bases left in between. The CDR3 runs 13 residues. DNA for the CDR3: TGTGCCAGCAGCTCGGCTATCGGAGAGACCCAGTACTTC. Translated: CASSSAIGETQYF.

V is TRBV18 and J is TRBJ1-6; no clear D. This CDR3 spans 15 amino acids. The germline V gene has CDR1 KGHSH and CDR2 LQKENI. Deletions cut 1 base from V and 6 bases from J, with 10 bases between. CDR3 nucleotide sequence: TGTGCCAGCTCACCACTGGAAAGGGCTAATTCACCCCTCCACTTT. This encodes CASSPLERANSPLHF. The full variable domain, its missing parts supplied by reference TRBV18 and TRBJ1-6, is NAGVMQNPRHLVRRRGQEARLRCSPMKGHSHVYWYRQLPEEGLKFMVYLQKENIIDESGMPKERFSAEFPKEGPSILRIQQVVRGDSAAYFCASSPLERANSPLHFGNGTRLTVT.

The chain uses TRBV24-1 and TRBJ1-4; D uncertain. V dropped 3 bases and J dropped 3 bases, with 10 bases sitting between them. Looked up from germline, CDR1 is KGHDR and CDR2 is SFDVKD. CDR3 length equals 15 residues. In DNA, the CDR3 is TGTGCCACCAGTGATGGAGGGAAGGCTAATGAAAAACTGTTTTTT. Amino acids: CATSDGGKANEKLFF.

This clonotype was found many times. The chain combines TRBV15 with TRBJ1-2; D is possibly TRBD1 (5 bases). With 1 base removed from V and 4 bases from J, the gap between germline ends came to 13 bases. Germline V gene lookup returns CDR1 LNHNV and CDR2 YYDKDF (reference sequence). The CDR3 spans 15 residues. CDR3: CATSRGNAGLYGYTF. The CDR3 region has the DNA TGTGCCACCAGCAGAGGCAACGCAGGGCTCTATGGCTACACCTTC. Full variable domain (outside the CDR3, taken from reference TRBV15 and TRBJ1-2): DAMVIQNPRYQVTQFGKPVTLSCSQTLNHNVMYWYQQKSSQAPKLLFHYYDKDFNNEADTPDNFQSRRPNTSFCFLDIRSPGLGDTAMYLCATSRGNAGLYGYTFGSGTRLTVV.

This clonotype was counted ten times or more. The chain uses TRBV28 and TRBJ2-1, with a weak D call TRBD1 (6 bases). This CDR3 is 15 amino acids long. V gave up 5 bases and J gave up 3 bases, with 14 bases separating them. Germline V gene lookup returns CDR1 MDHEN and CDR2 SYDVKM. The CDR3 DNA follows: TGTGCCAGCAGTCCCCTGACAGGAGACTACAATGAGCAGTTCTTC. Translation gives CASSPLTGDYNEQFF.

This clonotype is judged medium-sized. This chain uses TRBV5-1 with TRBJ2-7; D is unresolved. V was pared by 5 bases and J by 2 bases, with 14 bases between. This CDR3 is 14 amino acids long. In germline, CDR1 is SGHRS, CDR2 YFSETQ. The CDR3 bases are TGCGCCAGCAGTTCTACGACCCTACCCTACGAGCAGTACTTC. It codes for CASSSTTLPYEQYF.

Turning to this clonotype: One end of the junction does not line up with germline, which may come from a read error. The chain carries TRBV10-3 and TRBJ2-1, with 7 bases lining up with TRBD2. CDR1 is ENHRY and CDR2 is SYGVKD in the germline V gene. This CDR3 contains 22 residues. The CDR3, as DNA: TGTGCCATCAGCGTAAGCTCTTTCCCCCGGGGTCTGTGTCGGGACTACAACAATGAGCAGATCTTC. It codes for CAISVSSFPRGLCRDYNNEQIF.

V usage is TRBV12-3 or TRBV12-4 and J usage is TRBJ2-4; 10 bases fit TRBD1. The J call may not be correct, given that the DNA end is closer to TRBJ2-7. The CDR3 is 16 residues long. CDR3 in DNA: TGTGCCAGCAGCTCCGGACAAGGACAGGGGGTTTACGAGCAGTACTTC. Protein sequence: CASSSGQGQGVYEQYF.

This clonotype was detected a few times. This chain links TRBV2 with TRBJ2-7, with a tentative D call TRBD2 (5 bases). The CDR3 consists of 14 residues. V was trimmed by 1 base and J by 4 bases, leaving 11 bases between them. Germline-derived CDR1 and CDR2 are SNHLY and FYNNEI. CDR3 nucleotides: TGTGCCAGCAGTGAAGGAGGACCGGGGTACGAGCAGTACTTC. Protein sequence: CASSEGGPGYEQYF.